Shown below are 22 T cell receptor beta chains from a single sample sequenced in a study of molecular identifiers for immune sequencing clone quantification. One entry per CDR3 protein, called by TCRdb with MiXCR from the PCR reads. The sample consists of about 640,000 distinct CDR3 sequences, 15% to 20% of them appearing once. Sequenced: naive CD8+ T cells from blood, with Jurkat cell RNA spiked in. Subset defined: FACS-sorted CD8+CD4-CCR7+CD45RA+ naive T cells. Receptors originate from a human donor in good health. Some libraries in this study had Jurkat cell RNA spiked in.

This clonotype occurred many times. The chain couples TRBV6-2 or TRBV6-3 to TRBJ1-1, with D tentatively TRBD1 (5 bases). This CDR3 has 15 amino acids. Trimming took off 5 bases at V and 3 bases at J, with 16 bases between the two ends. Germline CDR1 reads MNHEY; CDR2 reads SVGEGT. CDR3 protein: CASSADLGEDTEAFF. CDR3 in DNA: TGTGCCAGCAGTGCCGATTTGGGGGAAGACACTGAAGCTTTCTTT.

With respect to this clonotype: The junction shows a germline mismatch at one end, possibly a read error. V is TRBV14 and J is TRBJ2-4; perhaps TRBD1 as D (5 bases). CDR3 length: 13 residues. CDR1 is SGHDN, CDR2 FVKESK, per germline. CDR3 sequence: CASSLLTENIQYF. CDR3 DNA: TGTGCCAGCAGCCTCCTGACAGAAAACATCCAGTACTTC.

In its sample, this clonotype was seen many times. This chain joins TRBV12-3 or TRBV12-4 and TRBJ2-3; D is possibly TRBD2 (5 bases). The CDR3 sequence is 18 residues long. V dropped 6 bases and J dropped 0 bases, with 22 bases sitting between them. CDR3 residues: CASSPSAGDRTSTDTQYF. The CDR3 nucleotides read TGTGCCAGCAGCCCGTCGGCCGGCGACCGGACTAGCACAGATACGCAGTATTTT.

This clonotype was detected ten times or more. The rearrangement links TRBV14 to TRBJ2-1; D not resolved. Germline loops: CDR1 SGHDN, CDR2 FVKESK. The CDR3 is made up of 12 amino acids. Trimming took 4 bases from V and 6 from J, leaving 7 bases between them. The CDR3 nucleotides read TGTGCCAGCAGCCCATCAGCCAATGAGCAGTTCTTC. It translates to CASSPSANEQFF.

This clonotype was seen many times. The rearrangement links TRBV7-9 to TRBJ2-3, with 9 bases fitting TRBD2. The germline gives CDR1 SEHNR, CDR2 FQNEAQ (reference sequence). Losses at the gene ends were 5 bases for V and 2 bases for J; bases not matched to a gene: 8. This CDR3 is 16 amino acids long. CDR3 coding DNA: TGTGCCAGCAGCCCTCGACTAGCGGAAAACACAGATACGCAGTATTTT. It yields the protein CASSPRLAENTDTQYF.

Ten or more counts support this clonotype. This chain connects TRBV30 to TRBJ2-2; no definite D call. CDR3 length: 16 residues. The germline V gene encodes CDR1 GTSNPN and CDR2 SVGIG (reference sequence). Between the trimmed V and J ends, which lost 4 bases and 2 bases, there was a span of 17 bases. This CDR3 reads CAWNKDGEDNTGELFF. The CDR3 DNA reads TGTGCCTGGAACAAAGACGGTGAGGATAACACCGGGGAGCTGTTTTTT.

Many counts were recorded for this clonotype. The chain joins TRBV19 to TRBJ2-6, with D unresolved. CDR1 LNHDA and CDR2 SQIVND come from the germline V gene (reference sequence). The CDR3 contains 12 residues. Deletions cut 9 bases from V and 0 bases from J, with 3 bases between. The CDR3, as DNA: TGTGCCAGCAGCTCTGGGGCCAACGTCCTGACTTTC. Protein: CASSSGANVLTF.

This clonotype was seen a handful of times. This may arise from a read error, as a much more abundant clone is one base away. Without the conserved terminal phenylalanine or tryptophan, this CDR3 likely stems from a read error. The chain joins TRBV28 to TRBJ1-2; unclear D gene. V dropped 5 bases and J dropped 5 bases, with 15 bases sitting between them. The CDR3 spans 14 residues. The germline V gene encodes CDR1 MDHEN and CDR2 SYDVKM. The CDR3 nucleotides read TGTGCCAGCAGTCCCCCCCCTCACCAATATGGCTACACCTTA. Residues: CASSPPPHQYGYTL.

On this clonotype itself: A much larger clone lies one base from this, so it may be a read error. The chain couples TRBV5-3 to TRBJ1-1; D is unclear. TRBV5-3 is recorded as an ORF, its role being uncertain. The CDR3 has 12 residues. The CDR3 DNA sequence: TGTGCCAGCAGCTTTGCGGAGGCTGAAGCTTTCTTT. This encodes CASSFAEAEAFF.

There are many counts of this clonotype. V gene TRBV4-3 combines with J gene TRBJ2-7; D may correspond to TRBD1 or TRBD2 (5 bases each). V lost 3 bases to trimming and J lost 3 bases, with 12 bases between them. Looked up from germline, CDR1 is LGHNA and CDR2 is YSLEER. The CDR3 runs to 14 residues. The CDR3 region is CASSHGTADYEQYF. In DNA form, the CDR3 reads TGCGCCAGCAGCCACGGGACCGCCGACTACGAGCAGTACTTC.

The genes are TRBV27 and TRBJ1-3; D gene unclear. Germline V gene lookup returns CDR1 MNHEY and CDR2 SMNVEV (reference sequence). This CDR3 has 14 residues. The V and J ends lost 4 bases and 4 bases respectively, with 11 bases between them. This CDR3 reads CASSSSVAGNTIYF. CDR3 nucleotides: TGTGCCAGCAGTTCATCAGTCGCGGGAAACACCATATATTTT.

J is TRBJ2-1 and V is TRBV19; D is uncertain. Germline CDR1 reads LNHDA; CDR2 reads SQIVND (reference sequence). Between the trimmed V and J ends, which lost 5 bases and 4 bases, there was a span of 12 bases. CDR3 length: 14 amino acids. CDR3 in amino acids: CASSQVGLYNEQFF. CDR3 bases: TGTGCCAGTAGTCAAGTCGGCCTATACAATGAGCAGTTCTTC. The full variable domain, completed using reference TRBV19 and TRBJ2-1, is DGGITQSPKYLFRKEGQNVTLSCEQNLNHDAMYWYRQDPGQGLRLIYYSQIVNDFQKGDIAEGYSVSREKKESFPLTVTSAQKNPTAFYLCASSQVGLYNEQFFGPGTRLTVL.

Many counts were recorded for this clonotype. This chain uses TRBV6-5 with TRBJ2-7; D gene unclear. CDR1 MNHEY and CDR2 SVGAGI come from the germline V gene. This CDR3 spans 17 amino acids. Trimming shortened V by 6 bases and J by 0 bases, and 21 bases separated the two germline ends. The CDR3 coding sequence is TGTGCCAGCAGCCCTAATACGAGGACGGAGCTCTCCTACGAGCAGTACTTC. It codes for CASSPNTRTELSYEQYF.

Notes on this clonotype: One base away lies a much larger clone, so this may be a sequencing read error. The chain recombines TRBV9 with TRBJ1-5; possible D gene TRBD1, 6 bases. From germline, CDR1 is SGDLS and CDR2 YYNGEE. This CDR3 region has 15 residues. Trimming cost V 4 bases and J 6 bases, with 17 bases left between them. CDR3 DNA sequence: TGTGCCAGCAGCCCGGACGGGGGGCCGGGTCAGCCCCAGCATTTT. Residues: CASSPDGGPGQPQHF.

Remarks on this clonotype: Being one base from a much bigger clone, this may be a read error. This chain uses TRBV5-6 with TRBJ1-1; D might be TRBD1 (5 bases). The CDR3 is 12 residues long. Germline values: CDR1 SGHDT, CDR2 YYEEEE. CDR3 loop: CASSAGTPEALF. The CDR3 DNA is TGTGCCAGCAGCGCGGGGACTCCCGAAGCTCTCTTT. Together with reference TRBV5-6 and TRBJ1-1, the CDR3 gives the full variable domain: DAGVTQSPTHLIKTRGQQVTLRCSPKSGHDTVSWYQQALGQGPQFIFQYYEEEERQRGNFPDRFSGHQFPNYSSELNVNALLLGDSALYLCASSAGTPEALFGQGTRLTVV.

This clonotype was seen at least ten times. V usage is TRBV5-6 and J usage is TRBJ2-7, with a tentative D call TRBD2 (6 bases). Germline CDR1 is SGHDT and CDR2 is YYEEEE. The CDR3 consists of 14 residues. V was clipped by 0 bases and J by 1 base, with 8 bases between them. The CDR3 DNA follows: TGTGCCAGCAGCTTGGATCGGGAGTCCTACGAGCAGTACTTC. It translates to CASSLDRESYEQYF.

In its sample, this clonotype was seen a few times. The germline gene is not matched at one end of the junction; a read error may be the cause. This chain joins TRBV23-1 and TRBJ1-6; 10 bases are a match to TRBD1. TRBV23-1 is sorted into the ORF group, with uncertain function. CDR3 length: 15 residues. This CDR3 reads CASSHLDRGNSPLRF. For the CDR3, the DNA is TGCGCCAGCAGTCATCTGGACAGGGGGAATTCACCCCTCCGCTTT.

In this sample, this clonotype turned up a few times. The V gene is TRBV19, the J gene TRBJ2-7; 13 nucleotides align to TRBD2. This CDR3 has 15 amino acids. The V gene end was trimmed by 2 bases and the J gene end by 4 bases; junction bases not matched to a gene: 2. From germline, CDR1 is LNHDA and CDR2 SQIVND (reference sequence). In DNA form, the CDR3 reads TGTGCCAGTAGTATACGGACTAGCGGGAGATACGAGCAGTACTTC. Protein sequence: CASSIRTSGRYEQYF.

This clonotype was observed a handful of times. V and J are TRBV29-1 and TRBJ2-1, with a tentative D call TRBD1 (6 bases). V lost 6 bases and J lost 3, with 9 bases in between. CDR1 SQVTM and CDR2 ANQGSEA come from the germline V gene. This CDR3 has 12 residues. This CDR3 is CSVNRVYNEQFF. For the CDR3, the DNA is TGCAGCGTGAACAGGGTCTACAATGAGCAGTTCTTC.

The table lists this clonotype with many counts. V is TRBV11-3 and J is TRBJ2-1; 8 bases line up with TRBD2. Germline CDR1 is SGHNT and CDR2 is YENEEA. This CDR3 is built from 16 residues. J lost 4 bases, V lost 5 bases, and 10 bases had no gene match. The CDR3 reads CASSITGTRLYNEQFF. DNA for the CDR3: TGTGCCAGCAGCATAACCGGGACTAGGCTTTACAATGAGCAGTTCTTC.

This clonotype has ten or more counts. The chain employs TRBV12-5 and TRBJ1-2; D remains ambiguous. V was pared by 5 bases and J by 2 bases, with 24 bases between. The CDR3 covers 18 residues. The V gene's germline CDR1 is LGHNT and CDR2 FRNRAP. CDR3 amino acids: CASGLANTRWGENYGYTF. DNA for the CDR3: TGTGCTAGTGGTCTAGCTAACACAAGGTGGGGTGAGAACTATGGCTACACCTTC.

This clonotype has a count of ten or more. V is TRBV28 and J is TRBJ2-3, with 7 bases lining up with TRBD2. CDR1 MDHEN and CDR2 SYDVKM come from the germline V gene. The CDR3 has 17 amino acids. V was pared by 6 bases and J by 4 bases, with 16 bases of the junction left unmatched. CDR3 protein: CASRYTVGGRWSDTQYF. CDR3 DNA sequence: TGTGCCAGCAGATATACGGTGGGCGGGAGATGGTCAGATACGCAGTATTTT.